These 23 T cell receptor beta chains were sequenced from one sample in a study of blood T cell repertoires in COVID-19. Here immunoSEQ multiplex PCR was the method, and the copy in TCRdb shows in-frame clones only, minus some. The data hold 300,000 to 350,000 clones, with roughly nine tenths observed a single time. Sequenced sample: peripheral blood. These receptors all stem from a man aged 18 to 30 with active or convalescent COVID-19.

The genes are TRBV11-2 and TRBJ2-7; TRBD1 aligns across 10 bases. The CDR3 extends over 16 amino acids. The trim removed 3 bases at V and 2 bases at J, leaving 7 bases unmatched. Germline CDR1 reads SGHAT; CDR2 reads FQNNGV. This chain's CDR3 is CASSFSPGQGTYEQYF. CDR3 sequence (DNA): TGTGCCAGCAGCTTTTCCCCGGGACAGGGGACCTACGAGCAGTACTTC.

This CDR3 is CASSQAPGLARTYEQYF. The CDR3 DNA is TGTGCCAGCAGCCAAGCCCCGGGACTAGCGAGAACCTACGAGCAGTACTTC. The V and J genes are TRBV3-1 (or the pseudogene TRBV3-2) and TRBJ2-7, with 10 bases lining up with TRBD2. Germline V CDR1 and CDR2: LGHDT, YNNKEL (reference sequence). This CDR3 is 17 amino acids long. The V segment lost 1 base and the J segment 2 bases; nucleotides outside the gene matches: 8.

The chain employs TRBV28 and TRBJ2-3, with TRBD2 matching over 7 bases. The CDR3 totals 15 residues. Unmatched junction bases numbered 11, after V lost 3 bases and J lost 8 bases. Germline V CDR1 and CDR2: MDHEN, SYDVKM. The CDR3, as DNA: TGTGCCAGCAGTTTTTTCGGGGAGGGCACGGGTACGCAGTATTTT. Its translation is CASSFFGEGTGTQYF.

The table lists this clone with a count of one. The J gene is TRBJ1-5, the V gene TRBV6-2 or TRBV6-3; D is uncertain. Germline V gene data show CDR1 as MNHEY and CDR2 as SVGEGT. The V and J ends lost 5 bases and 4 bases respectively, with 15 bases between them. The CDR3 sequence is 15 residues long. The CDR3 is CASSGNGARNQPQHF. In nucleotides, the CDR3 is TGTGCCAGCAGTGGAAACGGAGCTAGAAATCAGCCCCAGCATTTT.

The rearrangement joins TRBV28 to TRBJ2-1; 9 nucleotides match TRBD2. The CDR3 runs to 15 residues. The germline V gene has CDR1 MDHEN and CDR2 SYDVKM. J was trimmed by 5 bases and V by 6 bases; bases with no gene match: 8. The CDR3 DNA follows: TGTGCCAGCAGCTACGGGACTAGCAAAAACAATGAGCAGTTCTTC. Translating gives CASSYGTSKNNEQFF. Combining the CDR3 with reference TRBV28 and TRBJ2-1 gives the whole variable domain DVKVTQSSRYLVKRTGEKVFLECVQDMDHENMFWYRQDPGLGLRLIYFSYDVKMKEKGDIPEGYSVSREKKERFSLILESASTNQTSMYLCASSYGTSKNNEQFFGPGTRLTVL.

The chain employs TRBV15 and TRBJ2-1, with D tentatively TRBD2 (5 bases). Trimming took off 5 bases at V and 4 bases at J, with 9 bases between the two ends. The germline V gene has CDR1 LNHNV and CDR2 YYDKDF (reference sequence). The CDR3 extends over 13 amino acids. DNA of the CDR3: TGTGCCACCAGCCCGGAGGCATACAATGAGCAGTTCTTC. This gives the protein CATSPEAYNEQFF.

The rearrangement links TRBV6-5 to TRBJ1-2; 9 nucleotides line up with TRBD1. V trimming: 6 bases; J trimming: 7 bases; junction bases outside the gene matches: 12. The CDR3 consists of 15 residues. Germline lookup yields CDR1 MNHEY and CDR2 SVGAGI. This CDR3 is CASSGTGTGRTGYTF. DNA for the CDR3: TGTGCCAGCAGCGGAACCGGGACAGGGAGAACTGGCTACACCTTC.

This chain joins TRBV27 and TRBJ1-5; D unclear. In germline, CDR1 is MNHEY, CDR2 SMNVEV (reference sequence). Trimming cost V 5 bases and J 7 bases, with 21 bases left between them. The CDR3 runs 16 residues. The CDR3 loop reads CASSPTAADMGQPQHF. The CDR3 DNA follows: TGTGCCAGCAGTCCAACCGCAGCGGATATGGGACAGCCCCAGCATTTT.

The rearrangement links TRBV5-1 to TRBJ2-7; tentative D call: TRBD1 (6 bases). The germline V gene has CDR1 SGHRS and CDR2 YFSETQ. The CDR3 covers 16 residues. V was trimmed by 0 bases and J by 3 bases, leaving 16 bases between them. The DNA of the CDR3 is TGCGCCAGCAGCTTGGCCGGAACAGGGAACCTCTACGAGCAGTACTTC. Protein product: CASSLAGTGNLYEQYF.

The CDR3 loop is CASSRSGANVLTF. The CDR3 nucleotides are TGTGCCAGCAGTAGATCTGGGGCCAACGTCCTGACTTTC. This rearrangement joins TRBV16 to TRBJ2-6; D is ambiguous. Germline-derived CDR1 and CDR2 are KGHSY and FQNENV. This CDR3 spans 13 amino acids. Trimming removed 6 bases from V and 1 base from J, with 4 bases in between.

The chain uses TRBV7-9 and TRBJ2-3; D is undetermined. The CDR3 has 13 residues. The germline V gene encodes CDR1 SEHNR and CDR2 FQNEAQ (reference sequence). Trimming removed 1 base from V and 3 bases from J, with 5 bases in between. CDR3 bases: TGTGCCAGCAGCTTAGTGGAGACAGATACGCAGTATTTT. It is translated as CASSLVETDTQYF.

The chain has TRBV6-5 and TRBJ2-3, with TRBD2 matching 7 bases. The CDR3 loop spans 13 amino acids. J was trimmed by 2 bases and V by 6 bases; bases with no gene match: 2. Germline CDR1 MNHEY, CDR2 SVGAGI. The CDR3 region has the DNA TGTGCCAGCAGAGCGGGGCACACAGATACGCAGTATTTT. Its protein product is CASRAGHTDTQYF.

The chain has TRBV27 and TRBJ1-5; 7 bases agree with TRBD1. Germline lookup yields CDR1 MNHEY and CDR2 SMNVEV (reference sequence). V shed 6 bases and J 6 bases; nucleotides not matched to a gene: 5. This CDR3 is built from 13 residues. CDR3 sequence (DNA): TGTGCCAGCAGCAGCGACAGGGTTCAGCCCCAGCATTTT. Amino acid sequence: CASSSDRVQPQHF.

The chain links TRBV28 to TRBJ1-5; no clear D gene. Deletions cut 5 bases from V and 5 bases from J, with 7 bases between. Looked up from germline, CDR1 is MDHEN and CDR2 is SYDVKM. The CDR3 runs 12 residues. CDR3 region: CASSIPYQPQHF. CDR3 bases: TGTGCCAGCAGTATCCCATATCAGCCCCAGCATTTT.

The chain recombines TRBV28 with TRBJ2-7, with 8 bases that match TRBD2. CDR1 and CDR2 (germline): MDHEN, SYDVKM. The CDR3 has 15 amino acids. The J segment lost 3 bases and the V segment lost 4 bases, leaving 8 bases of the junction unmatched. The CDR3 sequence is CASSSLPGLGYEQYF. The CDR3 region has the DNA TGTGCCAGCAGTTCTCTTCCGGGACTAGGCTACGAGCAGTACTTC.

This sequence joins TRBV28 and TRBJ1-2; 8 nucleotides line up with TRBD1. This CDR3 spans 14 amino acids. The junction had 9 bases not matched to a gene; V was cut back by 5 bases and J by 7 bases. Germline V gene data show CDR1 as MDHEN and CDR2 as SYDVKM. The CDR3 reads CASSKRQGRSGYTF. The CDR3 DNA reads as TGTGCCAGCAGTAAGAGACAGGGGCGCAGTGGCTACACCTTC.

The chain employs TRBV11-2 and TRBJ2-7; D possibly corresponds to TRBD1 (5 bases). CDR3 length: 16 amino acids. Germline V gene data show CDR1 as SGHAT and CDR2 as FQNNGV. V lost 5 bases, J lost 6 bases, and 23 bases lay in between. The CDR3 reads CASSPRTWGSISEQYF. Here the CDR3 DNA reads TGTGCCAGCAGCCCCCGGACGTGGGGCTCTATATCCGAGCAGTACTTC.

The rearrangement joins TRBV10-3 to TRBJ2-1; 11 positions match TRBD2. Germline lookup yields CDR1 ENHRY and CDR2 SYGVKD. V was pared by 6 bases and J by 9 bases, with 13 bases of the junction left unmatched. The CDR3 sequence is 16 residues long. As DNA, the CDR3 is TGTGCCATCAGCGATTCCTTAGCGGGAGGGCCGGTTGAGCAGTTCTTC. It translates to CAISDSLAGGPVEQFF.

This clone is a singleton in its sample. V and J are TRBV28 and TRBJ2-2; TRBD1 matches at 8 bases. Germline CDR1 MDHEN, CDR2 SYDVKM. Trimming took 6 bases from V and 6 from J; bases not matched to a gene: 9. The length of the CDR3 is 15 residues. CDR3 region: CASRGQGRGSGELFF. The CDR3 DNA follows: TGTGCCAGCAGAGGACAGGGCCGGGGGTCCGGGGAGCTGTTTTTT. Full variable domain (rest looked up from reference TRBV28 and TRBJ2-2): DVKVTQSSRYLVKRTGEKVFLECVQDMDHENMFWYRQDPGLGLRLIYFSYDVKMKEKGDIPEGYSVSREKKERFSLILESASTNQTSMYLCASRGQGRGSGELFFGEGSRLTVL.

This sequence joins TRBV4-1 and TRBJ1-5; D uncertain. The CDR3 totals 16 residues. V dropped 0 bases and J dropped 6 bases, with 15 bases sitting between them. Looked up from germline, CDR1 is MGHRA and CDR2 is YSYEKL. CDR3 in DNA: TGCGCCAGCAGCCAAGAGGCGGGGTTGTCGAGTCAGCCCCAGCATTTT. Amino acids: CASSQEAGLSSQPQHF.

The chain is built from TRBV5-1 and TRBJ2-7; D ambiguous. V was pared by 4 bases and J by 6 bases, with 20 bases between. Germline V lookup: CDR1 SGHRS, CDR2 YFSETQ. This CDR3 is built from 15 residues. The CDR3: CASSKHPGTLPEQYF. The CDR3 DNA follows: TGCGCCAGCAGCAAACACCCGGGTACCCTCCCCGAGCAGTACTTC.

V gene TRBV4-2 combines with J gene TRBJ2-1; 10 positions match TRBD1. Trimming took 2 bases from V and 5 from J; bases not matched to a gene: 3. This CDR3 comprises 15 residues. CDR1 is LGHNA, CDR2 YNFKEQ, per germline. The CDR3 region is CASSQTGQGNNEQFF. CDR3 sequence (DNA): TGTGCCAGCAGCCAAACGGGACAGGGGAACAATGAGCAGTTCTTC.

This clone has only one observation. The chain is built from TRBV28 and TRBJ2-1, with 9 bases identical to TRBD1. Germline V gives CDR1 MDHEN, CDR2 SYDVKM. The ends lost 2 bases at V and 7 bases at J; junction bases unmatched: 0. CDR3 length: 13 residues. The CDR3 DNA is TGTGCCAGCAGTTTAGGACAGGGGAATGAGCAGTTCTTC. It yields the protein CASSLGQGNEQFF.